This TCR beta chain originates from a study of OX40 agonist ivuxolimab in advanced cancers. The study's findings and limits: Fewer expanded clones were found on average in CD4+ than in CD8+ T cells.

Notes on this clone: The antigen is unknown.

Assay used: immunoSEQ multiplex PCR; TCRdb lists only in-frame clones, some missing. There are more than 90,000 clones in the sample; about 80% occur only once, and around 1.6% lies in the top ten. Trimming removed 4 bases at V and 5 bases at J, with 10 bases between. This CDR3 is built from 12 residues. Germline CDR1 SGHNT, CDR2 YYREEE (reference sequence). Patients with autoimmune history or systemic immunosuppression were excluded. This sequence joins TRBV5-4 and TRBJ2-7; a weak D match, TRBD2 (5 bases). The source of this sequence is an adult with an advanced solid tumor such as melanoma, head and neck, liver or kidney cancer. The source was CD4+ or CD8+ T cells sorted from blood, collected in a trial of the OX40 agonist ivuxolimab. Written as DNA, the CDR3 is TGTGCCAGCAGCCTTACGGGGAACGAGCAGTACTTC. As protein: CASSLTGNEQYF.